This T cell receptor (beta chain) came from a study of blood T cell repertoires in COVID-19. In the original workflow: Amplification with reference gene primers provided the estimates of nucleated cell counts. Assay used: immunoSEQ multiplex PCR; TCRdb lists only in-frame clones, some missing. For V, J and clone size, that table is used; D and trimming come from the DNA. Of tens of thousands of clones listed, about four fifths were seen once; the top ten hold less than 4.5%. In this sample, this clone turned up a few times. The CDR3 loop spans 15 amino acids. The ends were cut back, 6 bases at V and 7 bases at J, with 22 bases in the middle. Per the germline V gene, CDR1 is SNHLY and CDR2 is FYNNEI.

The chain joins TRBV2 to TRBJ2-7; a possible D gene is TRBD1 (6 bases). Material: peripheral blood. The source is a man aged 45-60 years with active COVID-19. CDR3 bases: TGTGCCAGCAGCGCCGGACAGCCCCAAGAGAGAGAGCAGTACTTC. This gives the protein CASSAGQPQEREQYF.